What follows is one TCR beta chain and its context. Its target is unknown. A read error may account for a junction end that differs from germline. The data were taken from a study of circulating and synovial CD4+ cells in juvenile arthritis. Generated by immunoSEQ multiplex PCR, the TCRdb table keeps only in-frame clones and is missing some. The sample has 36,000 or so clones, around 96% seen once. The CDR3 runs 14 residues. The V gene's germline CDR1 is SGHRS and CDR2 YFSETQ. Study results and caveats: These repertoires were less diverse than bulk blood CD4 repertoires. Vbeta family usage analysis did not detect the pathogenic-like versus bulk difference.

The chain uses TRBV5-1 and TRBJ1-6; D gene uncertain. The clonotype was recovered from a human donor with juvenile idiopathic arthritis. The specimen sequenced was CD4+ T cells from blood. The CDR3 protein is CASSPPLKNSPLPF. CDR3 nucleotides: TGCGCCAGCAGCCCCCCCCTAAAGAATTCACCCCTCCCCTTT.